This T cell receptor (beta chain) was recovered during a study of control samples from healthy donors and cancer patients. The germline V and J ends were trimmed by 0 bases and 6 bases, with 15 bases remaining between them. This CDR3 spans 16 amino acids. CDR1 SGHRS and CDR2 YFSETQ come from the germline V gene. This table comes from immunoSEQ multiplex PCR, and its TCRdb copy is limited to in-frame clones, with some not included. The sample shows more than 95,000 clones, 80% to 90% of them seen only once. Material: PBMCs. The sequence was obtained from a woman between 50 and 59 years old with colorectal cancer. This chain uses TRBV5-1 with TRBJ1-4, with unresolved D. CDR3: CASSLDRLGSDEKLFF. The CDR3 DNA reads as TGCGCCAGCAGCTTGGATCGCTTGGGGAGCGATGAAAAACTGTTTTTT.